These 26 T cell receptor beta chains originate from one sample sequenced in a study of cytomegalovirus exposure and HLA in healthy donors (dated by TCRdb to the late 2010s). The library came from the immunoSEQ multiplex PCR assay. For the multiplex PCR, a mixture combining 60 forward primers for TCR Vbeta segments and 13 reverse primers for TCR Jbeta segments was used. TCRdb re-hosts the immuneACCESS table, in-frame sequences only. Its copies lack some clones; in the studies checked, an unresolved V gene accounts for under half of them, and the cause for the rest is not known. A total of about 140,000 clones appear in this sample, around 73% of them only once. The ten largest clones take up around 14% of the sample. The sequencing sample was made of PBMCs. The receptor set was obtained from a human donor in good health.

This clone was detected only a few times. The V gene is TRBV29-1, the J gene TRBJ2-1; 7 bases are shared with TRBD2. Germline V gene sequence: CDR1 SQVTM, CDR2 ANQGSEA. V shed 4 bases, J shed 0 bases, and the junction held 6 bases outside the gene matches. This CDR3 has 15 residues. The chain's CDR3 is CSVAGTTSSYNEQFF. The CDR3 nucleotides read TGCAGCGTTGCCGGGACTACGAGCTCCTACAATGAGCAGTTCTTC.

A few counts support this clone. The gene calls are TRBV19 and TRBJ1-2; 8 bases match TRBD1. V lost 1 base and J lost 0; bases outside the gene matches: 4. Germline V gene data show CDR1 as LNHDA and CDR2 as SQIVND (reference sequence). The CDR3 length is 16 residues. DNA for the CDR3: TGTGCCAGTAGTATAGGGACAGGGCAATCTAACTATGGCTACACCTTC. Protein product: CASSIGTGQSNYGYTF. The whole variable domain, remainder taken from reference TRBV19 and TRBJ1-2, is DGGITQSPKYLFRKEGQNVTLSCEQNLNHDAMYWYRQDPGQGLRLIYYSQIVNDFQKGDIAEGYSVSREKKESFPLTVTSAQKNPTAFYLCASSIGTGQSNYGYTFGSGTRLTVV.

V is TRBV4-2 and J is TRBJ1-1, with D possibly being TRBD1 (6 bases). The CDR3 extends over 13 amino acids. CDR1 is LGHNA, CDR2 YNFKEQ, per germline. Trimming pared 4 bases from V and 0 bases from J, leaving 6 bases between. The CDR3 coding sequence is TGTGCCAGCAGCCGGACAGTGAACACTGAAGCTTTCTTT. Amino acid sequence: CASSRTVNTEAFF.

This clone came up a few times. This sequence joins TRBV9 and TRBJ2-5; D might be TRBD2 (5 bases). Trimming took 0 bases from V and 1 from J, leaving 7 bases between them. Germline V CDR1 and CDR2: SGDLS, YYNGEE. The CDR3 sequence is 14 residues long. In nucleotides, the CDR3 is TGTGCCAGCAGCGTAGGAGGGTCCCAAGAGACCCAGTACTTC. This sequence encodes CASSVGGSQETQYF.

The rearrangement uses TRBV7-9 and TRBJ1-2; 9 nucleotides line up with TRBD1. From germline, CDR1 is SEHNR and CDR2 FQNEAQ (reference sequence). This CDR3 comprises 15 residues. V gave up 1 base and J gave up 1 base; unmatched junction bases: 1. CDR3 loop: CASSLETGGNYGYTF. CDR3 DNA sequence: TGTGCCAGCAGCTTAGAGACAGGGGGTAACTATGGCTACACCTTC.

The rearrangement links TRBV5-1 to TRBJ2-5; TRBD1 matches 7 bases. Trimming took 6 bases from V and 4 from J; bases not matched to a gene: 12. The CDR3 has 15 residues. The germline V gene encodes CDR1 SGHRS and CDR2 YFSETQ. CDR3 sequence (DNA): TGCGCCAGCAAGTCCTCCGGGACAGATCGAGAGACCCAGTACTTC. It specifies CASKSSGTDRETQYF.

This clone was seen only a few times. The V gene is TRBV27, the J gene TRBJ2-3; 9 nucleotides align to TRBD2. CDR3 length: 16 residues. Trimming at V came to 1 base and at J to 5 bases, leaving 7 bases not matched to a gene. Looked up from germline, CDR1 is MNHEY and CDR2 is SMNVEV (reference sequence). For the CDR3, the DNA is TGTGCCAGCAGTTTATATGGCGGGGGGGCCGAAGATACGCAGTATTTT. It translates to CASSLYGGGAEDTQYF.

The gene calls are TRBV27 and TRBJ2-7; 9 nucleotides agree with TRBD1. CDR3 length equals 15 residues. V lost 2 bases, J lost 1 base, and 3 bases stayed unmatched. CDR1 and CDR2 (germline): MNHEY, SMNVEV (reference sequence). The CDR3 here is CASSLIGTGSYEQYF. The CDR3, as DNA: TGTGCCAGCAGTTTAATCGGGACAGGGTCCTACGAGCAGTACTTC.

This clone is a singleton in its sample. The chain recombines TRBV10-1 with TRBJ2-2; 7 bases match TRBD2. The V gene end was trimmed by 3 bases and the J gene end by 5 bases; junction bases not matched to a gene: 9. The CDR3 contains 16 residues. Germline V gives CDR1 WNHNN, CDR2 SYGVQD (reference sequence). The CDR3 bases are TGCGCCAGCAGTGACCTCCTTGGGGGGGGGACCGGGGAGCTGTTTTTT. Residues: CASSDLLGGGTGELFF.

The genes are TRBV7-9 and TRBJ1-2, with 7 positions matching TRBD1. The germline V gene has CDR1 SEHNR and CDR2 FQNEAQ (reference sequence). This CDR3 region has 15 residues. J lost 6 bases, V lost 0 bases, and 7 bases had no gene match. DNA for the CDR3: TGTGCCAGCAGCTTAGCGCGACAGGGTGTACATGGCTACACCTTC. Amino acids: CASSLARQGVHGYTF.

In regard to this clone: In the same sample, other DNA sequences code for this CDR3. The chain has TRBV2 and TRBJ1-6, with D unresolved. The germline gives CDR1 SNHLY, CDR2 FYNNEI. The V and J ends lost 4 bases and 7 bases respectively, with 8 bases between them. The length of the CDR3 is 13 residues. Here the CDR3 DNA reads TGTGCCAGCAGTGGGAGGAGAAATTCACCCCTCCACTTT. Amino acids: CASSGRRNSPLHF.

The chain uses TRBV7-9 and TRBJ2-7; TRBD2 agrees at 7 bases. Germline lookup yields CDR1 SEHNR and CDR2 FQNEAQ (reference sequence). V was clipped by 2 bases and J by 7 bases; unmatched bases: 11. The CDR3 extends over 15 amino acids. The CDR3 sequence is CASSLRGGAVWEQYF. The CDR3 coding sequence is TGTGCCAGCAGCTTACGGGGAGGGGCAGTCTGGGAGCAGTACTTC.

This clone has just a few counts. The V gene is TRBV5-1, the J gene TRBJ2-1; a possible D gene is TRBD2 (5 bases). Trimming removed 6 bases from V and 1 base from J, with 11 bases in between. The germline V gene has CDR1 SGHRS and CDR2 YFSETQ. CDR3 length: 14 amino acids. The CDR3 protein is CASTADYSYNEQFF. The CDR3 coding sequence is TGCGCCAGCACAGCTGACTATTCCTACAATGAGCAGTTCTTC. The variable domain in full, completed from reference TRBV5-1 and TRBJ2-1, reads KAGVTQTPRYLIKTRGQQVTLSCSPISGHRSVSWYQQTPGQGLQFLFEYFSETQRNKGNFPGRFSGRQFSNSRSEMNVSTLELGDSALYLCASTADYSYNEQFFGPGTRLTVL.

The CDR3 reads CASSLARDLAVNTEAFF. The CDR3 DNA sequence: TGTGCCAGCAGCTTAGCTCGTGATCTGGCCGTGAACACTGAAGCTTTCTTT. The chain recombines TRBV11-1 with TRBJ1-1; D is unclear. Per germline, CDR1 SGHAT and CDR2 FQDESV (reference sequence). Trimming left V 0 bases short and J 0 bases short, with 14 bases between. The CDR3 length is 17 residues.

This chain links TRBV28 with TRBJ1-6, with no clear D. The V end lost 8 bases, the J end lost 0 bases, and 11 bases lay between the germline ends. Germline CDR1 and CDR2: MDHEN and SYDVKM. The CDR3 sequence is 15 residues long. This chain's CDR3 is CASDEAASYNSPLHF. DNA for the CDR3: TGTGCCAGCGATGAGGCCGCCTCCTATAATTCACCCCTCCACTTT.

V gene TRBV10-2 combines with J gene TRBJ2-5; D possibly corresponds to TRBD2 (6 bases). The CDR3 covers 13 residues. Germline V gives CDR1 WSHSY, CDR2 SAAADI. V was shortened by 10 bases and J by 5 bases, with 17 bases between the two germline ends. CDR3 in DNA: TGCGCCACCCAGGCAGGCGGGGTTGAGACCCAGTACTTC. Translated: CATQAGGVETQYF.

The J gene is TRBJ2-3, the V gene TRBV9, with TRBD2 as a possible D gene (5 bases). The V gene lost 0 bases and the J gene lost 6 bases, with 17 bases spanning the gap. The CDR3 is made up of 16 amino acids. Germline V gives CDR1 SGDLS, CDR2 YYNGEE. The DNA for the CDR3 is TGTGCCAGCAGCGTAGCGATAGGAGCGAGGGCGGATACGCAGTATTTT. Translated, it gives CASSVAIGARADTQYF.

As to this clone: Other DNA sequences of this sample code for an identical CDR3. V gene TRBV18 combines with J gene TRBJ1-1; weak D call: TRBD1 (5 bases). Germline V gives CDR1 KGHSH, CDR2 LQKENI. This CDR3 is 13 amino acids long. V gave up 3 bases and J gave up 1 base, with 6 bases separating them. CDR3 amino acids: CASSPQGNTEAFF. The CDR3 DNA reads TGTGCCAGCTCACCCCAGGGGAACACTGAAGCTTTCTTT.

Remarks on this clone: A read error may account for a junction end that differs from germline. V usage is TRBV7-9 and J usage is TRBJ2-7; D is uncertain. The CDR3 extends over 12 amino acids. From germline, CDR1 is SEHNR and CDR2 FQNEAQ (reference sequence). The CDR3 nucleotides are TGTTCCAGCAGCCCCCATTCCTACGAGCAGTACTTC. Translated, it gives CSSSPHSYEQYF.

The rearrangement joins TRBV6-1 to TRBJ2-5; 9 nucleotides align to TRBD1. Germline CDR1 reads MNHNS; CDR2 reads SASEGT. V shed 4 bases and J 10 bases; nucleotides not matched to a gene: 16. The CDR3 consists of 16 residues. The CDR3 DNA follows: TGTGCCAGCAGTGGGCCCCCCGGGACAGGGTTAGACGTCCAGTACTTC. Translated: CASSGPPGTGLDVQYF.

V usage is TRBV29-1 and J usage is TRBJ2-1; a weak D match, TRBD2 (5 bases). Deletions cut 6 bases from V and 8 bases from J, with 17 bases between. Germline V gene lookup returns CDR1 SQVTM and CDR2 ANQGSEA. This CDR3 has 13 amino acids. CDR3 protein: CSVSSGNWDEQFF. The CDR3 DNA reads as TGCAGCGTCAGTTCCGGGAATTGGGATGAGCAGTTCTTC.

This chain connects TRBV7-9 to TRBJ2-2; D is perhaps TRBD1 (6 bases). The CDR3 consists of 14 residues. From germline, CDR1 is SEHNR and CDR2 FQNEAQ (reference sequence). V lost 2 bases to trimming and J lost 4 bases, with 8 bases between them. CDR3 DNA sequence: TGTGCCAGCAGCTTAACGGACAGCACCGGGGAGCTGTTTTTT. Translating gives CASSLTDSTGELFF. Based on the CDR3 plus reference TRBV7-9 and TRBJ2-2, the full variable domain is DTGVSQNPRHKITKRGQNVTFRCDPISEHNRLYWYRQTLGQGPEFLTYFQNEAQLEKSRLLSDRFSAERPKGSFSTLEIQRTEQGDSAMYLCASSLTDSTGELFFGEGSRLTVL.

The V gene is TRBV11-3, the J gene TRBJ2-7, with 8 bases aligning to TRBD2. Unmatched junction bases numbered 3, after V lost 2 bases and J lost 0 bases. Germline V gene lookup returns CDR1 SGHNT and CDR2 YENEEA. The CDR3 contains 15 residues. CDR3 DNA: TGTGCCAGCAGCTTAATCGGGAGGGCCTCCTACGAGCAGTACTTC. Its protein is CASSLIGRASYEQYF.

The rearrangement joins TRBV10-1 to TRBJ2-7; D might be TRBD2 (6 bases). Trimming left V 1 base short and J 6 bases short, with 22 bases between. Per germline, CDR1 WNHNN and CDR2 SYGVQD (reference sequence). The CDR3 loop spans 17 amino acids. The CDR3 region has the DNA TGCGCCAGCAGTGAGTATCCGGTTTCGGAGGGTCGGGGCGAGCAGTACTTC. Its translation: CASSEYPVSEGRGEQYF.

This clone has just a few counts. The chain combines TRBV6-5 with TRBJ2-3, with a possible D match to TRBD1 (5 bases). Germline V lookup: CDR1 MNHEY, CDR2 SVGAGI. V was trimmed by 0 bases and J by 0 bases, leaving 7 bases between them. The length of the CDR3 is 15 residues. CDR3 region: CASSYSGASTDTQYF. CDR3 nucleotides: TGTGCCAGCAGTTACTCAGGGGCTAGCACAGATACGCAGTATTTT.

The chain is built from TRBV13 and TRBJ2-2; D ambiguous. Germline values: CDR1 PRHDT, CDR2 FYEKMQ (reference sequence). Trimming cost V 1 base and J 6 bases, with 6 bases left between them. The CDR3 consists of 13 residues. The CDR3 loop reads CASSLVQAGELFF. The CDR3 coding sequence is TGTGCCAGCAGCTTAGTTCAGGCCGGGGAGCTGTTTTTT.